The 8 T cell receptor beta chains reported below all come from one sample, sequenced in a study of blood T cell repertoires in COVID-19. Sequencing used immunoSEQ multiplex PCR; TCRdb keeps in-frame clones, though not all of them. The sample includes under 250,000 clones, around 91% of them seen just once. What was sequenced was peripheral blood. The receptors derive from a woman in her thirties or forties with acute or convalescent COVID-19.

This chain joins TRBV10-1 and TRBJ2-3; 9 bases fit TRBD1. V shed 4 bases and J 9 bases; nucleotides not matched to a gene: 11. Germline V gene data show CDR1 as WNHNN and CDR2 as SYGVQD (reference sequence). The CDR3 totals 15 residues. CDR3 DNA sequence: TGCGCCAGCAGTGCGCCCGGGACAGGGCTGGTCACGCAGTATTTT. The encoded protein is CASSAPGTGLVTQYF.

Comments on this clone: At one boundary the junction diverges from the germline segment, which might be a read error. The rearrangement uses TRBV7-2 and TRBJ2-5; 12 bases are a match to TRBD2. The CDR3 sequence is 14 residues long. In germline, CDR1 is SGHTA, CDR2 FQGNSA. CDR3 residues: CASSLAGGPETQYF. For the CDR3, the DNA is TGTGCCAGCAGCCTAGCGGGGGGGCCAGAGACCCAGTACTTC.

V gene TRBV5-1 combines with J gene TRBJ1-1; D is unresolved. The germline V gene has CDR1 SGHRS and CDR2 YFSETQ. With 4 bases removed from V and 3 bases from J, the gap between germline ends came to 7 bases. The CDR3 is made up of 12 amino acids. Here the CDR3 reads CASSESDTEAFF. As DNA, the CDR3 is TGCGCCAGCAGCGAGAGTGACACTGAAGCTTTCTTT. The whole variable domain, filled in from reference TRBV5-1 and TRBJ1-1, reads KAGVTQTPRYLIKTRGQQVTLSCSPISGHRSVSWYQQTPGQGLQFLFEYFSETQRNKGNFPGRFSGRQFSNSRSEMNVSTLELGDSALYLCASSESDTEAFFGQGTRLTVV.

This chain joins TRBV11-2 and TRBJ2-1; possibly TRBD1 for D (5 bases). The V end was cut by 5 bases, the J end by 0 bases, with 11 bases between. Germline lookup yields CDR1 SGHAT and CDR2 FQNNGV. The CDR3 totals 15 residues. The CDR3 loop is CASSPGIPSYNEQFF. The CDR3 DNA follows: TGTGCCAGCAGCCCAGGGATTCCCTCCTACAATGAGCAGTTCTTC.

The genes are TRBV19 and TRBJ1-1, with D maybe TRBD1 (6 bases). The CDR3 contains 14 residues. V was trimmed by 1 base and J by 4 bases, leaving 10 bases between them. Germline CDR1 LNHDA, CDR2 SQIVND (reference sequence). CDR3: CASSIAGVPTEAFF. Here the CDR3 DNA reads TGTGCCAGTAGTATAGCAGGGGTTCCCACTGAAGCTTTCTTT.

This chain connects TRBV18 to TRBJ2-5; TRBD1 is a possible D gene (5 bases). V shed 2 bases and J shed 2 bases, with 9 bases lying between them. There are 14 residues in the CDR3. The germline CDR1 and CDR2 sequences are KGHSH and LQKENI. The CDR3 bases are TGTGCCAGCTCACCATTCGACAGACAAGAGACCCAGTACTTC. This gives the protein CASSPFDRQETQYF.

In this sample, this clone turned up once. The gene calls are TRBV18 and TRBJ2-1, with 14 bases fitting TRBD2. The CDR3 is 17 amino acids. V was clipped by 4 bases and J by 5 bases; unmatched bases: 7. From germline, CDR1 is KGHSH and CDR2 LQKENI. The CDR3 spells CASSRTSGGSHNNEQFF. The CDR3 DNA follows: TGTGCCAGCTCACGGACTAGCGGGGGGTCCCACAACAATGAGCAGTTCTTC.

This chain connects TRBV30 to TRBJ1-4, with D maybe TRBD1 (5 bases). This CDR3 is built from 12 residues. Germline V CDR1 and CDR2: GTSNPN, SVGIG (reference sequence). Trimming stripped 7 bases from V and 8 bases from J, with 14 bases between. This CDR3 reads CALDPRGEKLFF. CDR3 sequence (DNA): TGTGCCTTGGACCCCCGGGGGGAAAAACTGTTTTTT.